What follows are 8 T cell receptor beta chains derived from one specimen sequenced in a study of OX40 agonist ivuxolimab in advanced cancers. The library was built by means of the immunoSEQ multiplex PCR assay. In its TCRdb copy, this immuneACCESS table keeps in-frame sequences only and misses some clones. Where compared with another copy, unresolved V genes explain less than half of these, and the others have no known cause. The sample table contains 49,000 or so clones; only one count was recorded for approximately 82% of them. 2.6% of the sample is in the top ten clones. This specimen was CD4+ or CD8+ T cells sorted from blood, taken in a trial of the OX40 agonist ivuxolimab. The receptors stem from an adult with an advanced solid tumor such as melanoma, head and neck, liver or kidney cancer.

With regard to this clone: Relative to the germline gene, one junction end is altered; a read error may explain this. The chain uses TRBV4-1 and TRBJ2-7; D may be TRBD1 (6 bases). This CDR3 contains 16 residues. Germline CDR1 reads MGHRA; CDR2 reads YSYEKL. The CDR3 loop is CASSQDPWQGSYDQYF. The CDR3 DNA reads as TGCGCCAGCAGCCAAGACCCTTGGCAGGGGTCCTACGACCAGTACTTC.

The CDR3 loop is CASSSPGLYNSPLHF. The CDR3, as DNA: TGTGCCAGCAGTTCTCCGGGACTGTATAATTCACCCCTCCACTTT. This rearrangement joins TRBV25-1 to TRBJ1-6; TRBD1 is a possible D gene (5 bases). V gave up 5 bases and J gave up 4 bases, with 12 bases separating them. Germline V gene lookup returns CDR1 MGHDK and CDR2 SYGVNS. This CDR3 is built from 15 residues.

The CDR3 region has the DNA TGTGCAAGTCGCCCCCCCCTAGCGGGAGTAGTGGAGGCCTACAATGAGCAGTTCTTC. Protein sequence: CASRPPLAGVVEAYNEQFF. The chain carries TRBV12-2 and TRBJ2-1; the table's D call, TRBD2, was not checked against the DNA. TRBV12-2 is a pseudogene locus. The CDR3 spans 19 residues.

A note on this clone: The CDR3 end shows no conserved phenylalanine or tryptophan, and so a read error is likely. This chain joins TRBV6-5 and TRBJ1-1, with D hard to call. This CDR3 is built from 11 residues. V dropped 8 bases and J dropped 1 base, with 5 bases sitting between them. Germline V lookup: CDR1 MNHEY, CDR2 SVGAGI. CDR3 DNA sequence: TGTGCCAGCCGGAGGAACACTGAAGCTTTCTCT. Encoded protein: CASRRNTEAFS.

The V and J genes are TRBV10-2 and TRBJ2-6; 7 positions match TRBD1. There are 16 residues in the CDR3. Trimming at V came to 6 bases and at J to 0 bases, leaving 5 bases not matched to a gene. Germline lookup yields CDR1 WSHSY and CDR2 SAAADI. The CDR3, as DNA: TGCGCCAGCAGAGAGACAGGGAGCTCTGGGGCCAACGTCCTGACTTTC. Translated, it gives CASRETGSSGANVLTF.

This clone was observed a handful of times. This chain joins TRBV11-1 and TRBJ2-1, with 13 bases aligning to TRBD2. The CDR3 covers 16 residues. Trimming removed 6 bases from V and 9 bases from J; junction bases left unmatched: 11. Germline loops: CDR1 SGHAT, CDR2 FQDESV (reference sequence). The CDR3 protein is CASRPRLAGGLGEQFF. The CDR3 DNA reads TGTGCCAGCAGGCCTCGACTAGCGGGAGGCCTGGGTGAGCAGTTCTTC.

This rearrangement joins TRBV5-6 to TRBJ1-6; TRBD1 might be the D (6 bases). The germline V gene has CDR1 SGHDT and CDR2 YYEEEE. The V end lost 1 base, the J end lost 7 bases, and 12 bases lay between the germline ends. There are 15 residues in the CDR3. The CDR3 sequence is CASSLLQGRNSPLHF. The CDR3 DNA sequence: TGTGCCAGCAGCTTGTTGCAGGGGCGGAATTCACCCCTCCACTTT.

The chain couples TRBV6-5 to TRBJ1-1; D remains unclear. CDR3 length: 15 residues. The germline CDR1 and CDR2 sequences are MNHEY and SVGAGI. V was cut by 4 bases and J by 0 bases, with 12 bases left in between. CDR3 region: CASSFGHSMNTEAFF. The CDR3 region has the DNA TGTGCCAGCAGTTTCGGTCACAGCATGAACACTGAAGCTTTCTTT.